The text below deals with one TCR beta chain. The antigen remains unidentified. The data were taken from a study of identical twins. The CDR3 contains 19 residues. With 2 bases clipped from V and 0 bases from J, the junction kept 7 bases outside the gene matches. Germline CDR1 reads MGHRA; CDR2 reads YSYEKL. Regarding the study as a whole: Analyses of zero insertions could be partly confounded by invariant MAIT and iNKT cells.

TCRdb itself ran the 5' RACE reads through MiXCR, one entry per CDR3 protein. The table includes around 370,000 distinct CDR3 sequences, around 9% detected once. The donor group consisted entirely of healthy Caucasians. The TCR sequence derives from a woman aged 45-65 years in good health. This sequence joins TRBV4-1 and TRBJ2-4, with 13 bases matching TRBD2. The sequencing input was naive T cells sorted from blood. CDR3 sequence (DNA): TGCGCCAGCAGCCAATTTGGACTAGCGGGAGTTGGAGCCAAAAACATTCAGTACTTC. It encodes CASSQFGLAGVGAKNIQYF.